These 25 T cell receptor beta chains share one sample of origin, sequenced in a study of Ad26.COV2.S vaccination and SARS-CoV-2 variants. TCRdb's table, derived via immunoSEQ multiplex PCR, lists solely in-frame clones and lacks some. The sample consists of some 640,000 clones, about 89% of them appearing once. Treatment defined: some 20 received Ad26.COV2.S at low or high dose, single or two shots; about 5 received placebo; per-sample allocation not given. Each sample was drawn 63 days after the first injection (of vaccine or placebo). This sample comprised peripheral blood, obtained in a trial of Ad26.COV2.S vaccine versus placebo. Every receptor here comes from a person aged 18-60 years who received the Ad26.COV2.S COVID-19 vaccine or a placebo.

This chain uses TRBV28 with TRBJ1-5; 7 nucleotides agree with TRBD1. Germline CDR1 reads MDHEN; CDR2 reads SYDVKM. There are 14 residues in the CDR3. The V segment lost 5 bases and the J segment 2 bases; nucleotides outside the gene matches: 3. CDR3 DNA: TGTGCCAGCAGTACCACAGGGGGCAATCAGCCCCAGCATTTT. Its translation is CASSTTGGNQPQHF.

The CDR3 sequence: CASSEHRGVSNQPQHF. CDR3 bases: TGTGCCAGTAGTGAACACAGGGGGGTGAGCAATCAGCCCCAGCATTTT. The chain links TRBV19 to TRBJ1-5; 8 nucleotides match TRBD1. This CDR3 has 16 residues. The J segment lost 1 base and the V segment lost 5 bases, leaving 7 bases of the junction unmatched. Germline assignment: CDR1 LNHDA and CDR2 SQIVND (reference sequence).

V gene TRBV7-9 combines with J gene TRBJ2-1, with 7 bases lining up with TRBD2. Germline CDR1 reads SEHNR; CDR2 reads FQNEAQ (reference sequence). The CDR3 extends over 16 amino acids. V gave up 1 base and J gave up 6 bases; unmatched junction bases: 9. The CDR3 reads CASSLVFLAAANEQFF. In DNA, the CDR3 is TGTGCCAGCAGCTTAGTATTCCTAGCGGCGGCCAATGAGCAGTTCTTC.

J is TRBJ1-2 and V is TRBV5-6; tentatively, D is TRBD1 (6 bases). Trimming shortened V by 3 bases and J by 0 bases, and 15 bases separated the two germline ends. CDR3 size: 16 residues. Per germline, CDR1 SGHDT and CDR2 YYEEEE. CDR3 protein: CASSYRTAITNYGYTF. The CDR3 DNA reads TGTGCCAGCAGCTATAGGACAGCGATCACTAACTATGGCTACACCTTC.

V and J are TRBV5-4 and TRBJ1-2; D ambiguous. Trimming removed 0 bases at V and 8 bases at J, with 8 bases between. Germline CDR1 and CDR2: SGHNT and YYREEE (reference sequence). The CDR3 extends over 12 amino acids. The CDR3 nucleotides are TGTGCCAGCAGCTTGGTGGGGTACGGCTACACCTTC. Amino acid sequence: CASSLVGYGYTF.

V gene TRBV2 combines with J gene TRBJ1-6; TRBD1 is a possible D gene (5 bases). The CDR3 consists of 16 residues. Trimming took 1 base from V and 6 from J, leaving 13 bases between them. The germline V gene encodes CDR1 SNHLY and CDR2 FYNNEI. DNA of the CDR3: TGTGCCAGCAGTGAAGGGGGACGACTCGCTAATTCACCCCTCCACTTT. It is translated as CASSEGGRLANSPLHF.

The rearrangement joins TRBV7-2 to TRBJ2-1; D perhaps matches TRBD2 (6 bases). Germline lookup yields CDR1 SGHTA and CDR2 FQGNSA. The CDR3 has 16 amino acids. With 1 base removed from V and 2 bases from J, the gap between germline ends came to 12 bases. This chain's CDR3 is CASSLGLAPPYNEQFF. The CDR3 DNA follows: TGTGCCAGCAGCTTAGGGCTAGCGCCCCCCTACAATGAGCAGTTCTTC.

A word on this clone: The sample holds other DNA sequences that translate to the same CDR3. The chain carries TRBV27 and TRBJ2-7; TRBD2 agrees at 9 bases. This CDR3 comprises 13 residues. Germline V gene lookup returns CDR1 MNHEY and CDR2 SMNVEV (reference sequence). Germline trimming cut 6 bases from V and 3 bases from J; bases unmatched to any gene: 3. The CDR3 spells CASRASGNYEQYF. The DNA of the CDR3 is TGTGCCAGCAGGGCTAGCGGGAACTACGAGCAGTACTTC.

This chain connects TRBV6-5 to TRBJ2-3; 7 bases are a match to TRBD2. There are 13 residues in the CDR3. CDR1 and CDR2 (germline): MNHEY, SVGAGI. Losses at the gene ends were 2 bases for V and 8 bases for J; bases not matched to a gene: 4. The CDR3 DNA reads TGTGCCAGCAGTTACGGGGGGGTGGGTACGCAGTATTTT. Its translation is CASSYGGVGTQYF.

In its sample, this clone was seen once. The DNA of the CDR3 is TGCAGCGTTGAAGGCGCAGGGGTTAGCACAGATACGCAGTATTTT. It codes for CSVEGAGVSTDTQYF. This chain links TRBV29-1 with TRBJ2-3, with D perhaps TRBD1 (6 bases). With 1 base removed from V and 0 bases from J, the gap between germline ends came to 11 bases. The CDR3 runs to 15 residues. Germline CDR1 SQVTM, CDR2 ANQGSEA.

Only a few counts were recorded for this clone. V gene TRBV5-1 combines with J gene TRBJ1-2; no clear D gene. Germline lookup yields CDR1 SGHRS and CDR2 YFSETQ. V lost 4 bases to trimming and J lost 2 bases, with 12 bases between them. The CDR3 length is 14 residues. CDR3 sequence reads: CASSPPLVNYGYTF. CDR3 bases: TGCGCCAGCAGCCCACCACTAGTAAACTATGGCTACACCTTC.

The chain uses TRBV5-3 and TRBJ1-6; 9 bases are shared with TRBD1. TRBV5-3 is recorded as an ORF, its role being uncertain. V dropped 4 bases and J dropped 7; count of bases not matched to a gene: 6. This CDR3 is built from 15 residues. The CDR3 sequence is CARSPRDRVNSPLHF. The CDR3 DNA is TGTGCCAGAAGCCCCCGGGACAGGGTCAATTCACCCCTCCACTTT.

The chain uses TRBV5-4 and TRBJ1-3; 11 bases map to TRBD1. The CDR3 covers 18 residues. CDR1 is SGHNT, CDR2 YYREEE, per germline (reference sequence). V was clipped by 2 bases and J by 3 bases; unmatched bases: 10. CDR3 in amino acids: CASSLRPGQGDFGNTIYF. The CDR3 nucleotides are TGTGCCAGCAGCTTACGACCGGGACAGGGGGATTTTGGAAACACCATATATTTT.

This chain links TRBV12-2 with TRBJ2-1; TRBD1 is the table's D call, not checked against the DNA. TRBV12-2 is listed as a pseudogene. The CDR3 totals 15 residues. The CDR3, as DNA: TGTGCAAGTCGCATGGGGACAGTACACTACAATGAGCAGTTCTTC. Its protein is CASRMGTVHYNEQFF.

V gene TRBV19 combines with J gene TRBJ2-3; D is unclear. Between the trimmed V and J ends, which lost 6 bases and 0 bases, there was a span of 16 bases. The CDR3 has 16 residues. Germline CDR1 and CDR2: LNHDA and SQIVND (reference sequence). CDR3 nucleotide sequence: TGTGCCAGTAGCCCACTGGGCAGCCCTAGCACAGATACGCAGTATTTT. As protein: CASSPLGSPSTDTQYF.

The J gene is TRBJ2-7, the V gene TRBV7-9, with 9 nucleotides matching TRBD1. Looked up from germline, CDR1 is SEHNR and CDR2 is FQNEAQ (reference sequence). The trim removed 5 bases at V and 6 bases at J, leaving 8 bases unmatched. The length of the CDR3 is 14 residues. The CDR3 nucleotides are TGTGCCAGCAGCACCGCGGGACAGGGAAGCGAGCAGTACTTC. As protein: CASSTAGQGSEQYF. The full variable domain, rest sourced from reference TRBV7-9 and TRBJ2-7, is DTGVSQNPRHKITKRGQNVTFRCDPISEHNRLYWYRQTLGQGPEFLTYFQNEAQLEKSRLLSDRFSAERPKGSFSTLEIQRTEQGDSAMYLCASSTAGQGSEQYFGPGTRLTVT.

This chain connects TRBV24-1 to TRBJ2-7, with a weak D call TRBD2 (5 bases). The CDR3 has 14 residues. V dropped 3 bases and J dropped 4 bases, with 12 bases sitting between them. The germline V gene has CDR1 KGHDR and CDR2 SFDVKD. The CDR3 is CATSDTGPGYEQYF. CDR3 sequence (DNA): TGTGCCACCAGTGATACGGGCCCGGGGTACGAGCAGTACTTC.

This chain uses TRBV5-4 with TRBJ2-3, with 11 bases that match TRBD2. The germline CDR1 and CDR2 sequences are SGHNT and YYREEE (reference sequence). V lost 2 bases to trimming and J lost 3 bases; unmatched junction nucleotides: 5. This CDR3 spans 16 amino acids. The CDR3 loop reads CASSLRLAGLTDTQYF. CDR3 bases: TGTGCCAGCAGCTTAAGACTAGCGGGACTAACAGATACGCAGTATTTT.

This sequence joins TRBV6-5 and TRBJ1-1; D gene ambiguous. Germline V lookup: CDR1 MNHEY, CDR2 SVGAGI. The CDR3 sequence is 14 residues long. The ends were cut back, 6 bases at V and 1 base at J, with 12 bases in the middle. The CDR3 DNA follows: TGTGCCAGCAGGATGACCGGGTCGAACACTGAAGCTTTCTTT. It translates to CASRMTGSNTEAFF.

This chain uses TRBV20-1 with TRBJ1-2; the D is unclear. V shed 3 bases and J shed 4 bases, with 12 bases lying between them. Germline V gene lookup returns CDR1 DFQATT and CDR2 SNEGSKA (reference sequence). CDR3 length: 13 residues. In DNA, the CDR3 is TGCAGTGCTAGTCCGGGGATCCTCTATGGCTACACCTTC. Translation: CSASPGILYGYTF.

The J gene is TRBJ2-7, the V gene TRBV7-9, with TRBD2 as a possible D gene (5 bases). V was shortened by 1 base and J by 6 bases, with 7 bases between the two germline ends. The CDR3 consists of 12 residues. Germline CDR1 and CDR2: SEHNR and FQNEAQ (reference sequence). DNA of the CDR3: TGTGCCAGCAGCTTAGGTGAGGGCGAGCAGTACTTC. The encoded protein is CASSLGEGEQYF.

The rearrangement uses TRBV24-1 and TRBJ2-1; 12 nucleotides agree with TRBD1. This CDR3 is built from 17 residues. After removal of 4 bases from V and 2 bases from J, the junction contained 5 bases not matched to a gene. Germline lookup yields CDR1 KGHDR and CDR2 SFDVKD. CDR3 sequence reads: CATSDTGTGGTYNEQFF. The CDR3 coding sequence is TGTGCCACCAGTGACACCGGGACAGGGGGCACCTACAATGAGCAGTTCTTC.

This clone was found once. The chain combines TRBV7-2 with TRBJ2-3; 12 bases map to TRBD2. J lost 1 base, V lost 3 bases, and 5 bases had no gene match. Germline V gene sequence: CDR1 SGHTA, CDR2 FQGNSA. The CDR3 spans 17 residues. CDR3 protein: CASSFRTSGTGTDTQYF. DNA of the CDR3: TGTGCCAGCAGCTTCCGGACTAGCGGGACAGGCACAGATACGCAGTATTTT.

This chain uses TRBV7-9 with TRBJ1-1, with a possible D match to TRBD1 (5 bases). Germline loops: CDR1 SEHNR, CDR2 FQNEAQ (reference sequence). The CDR3 consists of 14 residues. Trimming cost V 2 bases and J 1 base, with 8 bases left between them. DNA of the CDR3: TGTGCCAGCAGCTTATCGGGGACGAACACTGAAGCTTTCTTT. It yields the protein CASSLSGTNTEAFF.

The V gene is TRBV30, the J gene TRBJ1-2; TRBD1 matches 9 bases. Germline lookup yields CDR1 GTSNPN and CDR2 SVGIG (reference sequence). This CDR3 is built from 16 residues. After removal of 1 base from V and 7 bases from J, the junction contained 13 bases not matched to a gene. The DNA for the CDR3 is TGTGCCTGGAGTGGACCGGGACAGGGATTTCTAGGTGGCTACACCTTC. As protein: CAWSGPGQGFLGGYTF.